This T cell receptor beta chain was sequenced for a study of shared clonotypes between healthy human individuals. The CDR3 sequence is 16 residues long. Per the germline V gene, CDR1 is SGHDT and CDR2 is YYEEEE. Losses at the gene ends were 0 bases for V and 6 bases for J; bases not matched to a gene: 7. The CD4+ fraction was divided into a CD45RA+ naive subset and a CD45RA-negative memory subset. TCRdb's copy holds only in-frame clones and misses some; the assay was immunoSEQ multiplex PCR. The profile shows about 2.3 million clones, 80% to 95% of them singletons. The source is a man between 18 and 35 years old in good health. Some clones in this sample may be carry-over from other donors' samples. The sample taken for sequencing was naive CD4+ T cells from PBMCs. Subset indicated: CD45RA+ positively selected. The chain joins TRBV5-6 to TRBJ2-1; 9 nucleotides match TRBD1. The CDR3 sequence: CASSLGPGQGGNEQFF. The CDR3 DNA sequence: TGTGCCAGCAGCTTGGGACCGGGACAGGGAGGCAATGAGCAGTTCTTC.